This TCR beta chain was found in a study of CD8 T cells in ankylosing spondylitis. TCRdb fed the 5' RACE reads into MiXCR, producing one record per CDR3 protein. This table has approximately 240,000 distinct CDR3 sequences, approximately 10% appearing once. There are 13 residues in the CDR3. The V gene end was trimmed by 7 bases and the J gene end by 8 bases; junction bases not matched to a gene: 9. The V gene's germline CDR1 is SNHLY and CDR2 FYNNEI. Only a few counts were recorded for this clonotype. The clonotype comes from a male donor with ankylosing spondylitis or in good health (not recorded which). The chain has TRBV2 and TRBJ1-2; TRBD1 agrees at 8 bases. The sequenced material came from blood, either unsorted or a sorted T cell fraction (not recorded which). The CDR3: CASTGQGASGYTF. The CDR3 DNA reads TGTGCCAGCACGGGCCAGGGGGCTTCGGGCTACACCTTC.